This T cell receptor (beta chain) was identified in a study of blood T cell repertoires in COVID-19. Across the study: The cDNA or gDNA used as material had been derived from T cells, B-cell-depleted T cells, or PBMCs.

Generated by immunoSEQ multiplex PCR, the TCRdb table keeps only in-frame clones and is missing some. Of about 220,000 clones listed, over 75% are singletons. The V gene lost 10 bases and the J gene lost 1 base, with 13 bases spanning the gap. The CDR3 is 14 residues long. Germline values: CDR1 ENHRY, CDR2 SYGVKD. The TCR was taken from a human donor in a cohort sampled during active COVID-19. Sequences were obtained from peripheral blood. The genes are TRBV10-3 and TRBJ2-2; a weak D match, TRBD1 (7 bases). CDR3 in DNA: TGTGCCAGCCGGGGGACAGAGAACACCGGGGAGCTGTTTTTT. Its translation is CASRGTENTGELFF.